Given below is one T cell receptor (beta chain) in context. Synthesis of TCR beta cDNA relied on 5'RACE template switching carrying UMIs. TCRdb derives one entry per CDR3 protein from the 5' RACE reads, leaving out DNA. The table counts roughly 430,000 distinct CDR3 sequences; under 7.5% lies in the top ten. This sample stems from a study of T cells expressing NK-cell markers. Background on the study: CD3+CD56+NKG2C+, CD3+CD56+NKG2C- and CD3+CD56-NKG2C+ T cells, once sorted, supplied the TCR beta repertoires.

The CDR3 sequence is 15 residues long. This chain connects TRBV12-3 or TRBV12-4 to TRBJ2-3; the D call from TCRdb, TRBD2, cannot be confirmed without DNA. Sequences were obtained from blood T cells: a sorted CD56 or NKG2C T cell subset, CD4+ or CD8+ T cells, or bulk PBMC T cells (not recorded which). This TCR derives from a woman between 18 and 70 years old in good health. The CDR3 loop reads CASSWGGGPGDTQYF.